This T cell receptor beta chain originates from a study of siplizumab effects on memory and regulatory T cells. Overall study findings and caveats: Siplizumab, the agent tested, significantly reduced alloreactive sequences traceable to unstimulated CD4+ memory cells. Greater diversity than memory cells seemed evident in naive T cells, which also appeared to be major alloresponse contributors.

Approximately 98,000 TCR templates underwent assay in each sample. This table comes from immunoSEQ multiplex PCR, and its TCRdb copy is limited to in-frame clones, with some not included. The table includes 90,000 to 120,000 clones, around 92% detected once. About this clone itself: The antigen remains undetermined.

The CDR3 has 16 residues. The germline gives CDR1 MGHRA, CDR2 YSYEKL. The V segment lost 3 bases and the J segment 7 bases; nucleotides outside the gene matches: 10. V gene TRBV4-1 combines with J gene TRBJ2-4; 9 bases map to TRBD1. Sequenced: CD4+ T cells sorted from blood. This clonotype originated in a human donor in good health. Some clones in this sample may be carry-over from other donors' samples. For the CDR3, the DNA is TGCGCCAGCAGCCATGCCGGGACAGGGAAGTCGAACATTCAGTACTTC. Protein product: CASSHAGTGKSNIQYF.